The clone carrying this T cell receptor beta chain has a count of ten or more. A TCRbeta library incorporating unique molecular identifiers was prepared. TCRdb reprocessed the PCR reads with MiXCR, giving one entry per CDR3 protein. The data hold around 680,000 distinct CDR3 sequences, with 15% to 20% observed a single time. The length of the CDR3 is 16 residues. Germline CDR1 SGDLS, CDR2 YYNGEE. V lost 0 bases and J lost 0; bases outside the gene matches: 4. The data stem from a study of T-cell reconstitution after alpha-beta-depleted transplantation in children. The source is a human donor who donated a stem cell graft to a child with acute myeloid leukemia. Sequenced material: PBMCs from the stem cell graft donor, taken from the stem cell graft. The chain couples TRBV9 to TRBJ2-3; 7 bases line up with TRBD2. The CDR3 DNA reads TGTGCCAGCAGCGTAGTTGCGGGAGCTAGCACAGATACGCAGTATTTT. This codes for CASSVVAGASTDTQYF.